This T cell receptor beta chain appears in the sequencing data of a study of T-cell memory formation after mild COVID-19. Study-level background: Largely, TCR clusters stayed within a single donor.

The CDR3 loop spans 14 amino acids. V shed 0 bases and J shed 4 bases, with 7 bases lying between them. Study-level results: Whereas later expanders leaned CD4+, clones contracting day 15 to 85 showed a balanced CD4/CD8 makeup. Researchers could not confirm that second-wave clones peaking on day 37 targeted SARS-CoV-2.

5'RACE, which relied on constant-segment primers, yielded TCR alpha and TCR beta cDNA libraries carrying sample barcodes and UMIs. A single record per CDR3 protein comes from TCRdb applying MiXCR to the 5' RACE reads. The table has about 560,000 distinct CDR3 sequences, 15% to 20% seen once. This clonotype has ten or more counts. Its antigen is unidentified. The sequenced material came from PBMCs or a T cell subset sorted from them (not recorded which). The rearrangement links TRBV23-1 to TRBJ1-5; D is ambiguous. TRBV23-1 is marked as an open reading frame, function uncertain. The sequence came from an adult woman who had mild COVID-19 (a few samples of this study predate the infection). Cell type and time point are not known. CDR3 region: CASSQSEENQPQHF. The CDR3 nucleotides read TGCGCCAGCAGTCAATCGGAGGAGAATCAGCCCCAGCATTTT.